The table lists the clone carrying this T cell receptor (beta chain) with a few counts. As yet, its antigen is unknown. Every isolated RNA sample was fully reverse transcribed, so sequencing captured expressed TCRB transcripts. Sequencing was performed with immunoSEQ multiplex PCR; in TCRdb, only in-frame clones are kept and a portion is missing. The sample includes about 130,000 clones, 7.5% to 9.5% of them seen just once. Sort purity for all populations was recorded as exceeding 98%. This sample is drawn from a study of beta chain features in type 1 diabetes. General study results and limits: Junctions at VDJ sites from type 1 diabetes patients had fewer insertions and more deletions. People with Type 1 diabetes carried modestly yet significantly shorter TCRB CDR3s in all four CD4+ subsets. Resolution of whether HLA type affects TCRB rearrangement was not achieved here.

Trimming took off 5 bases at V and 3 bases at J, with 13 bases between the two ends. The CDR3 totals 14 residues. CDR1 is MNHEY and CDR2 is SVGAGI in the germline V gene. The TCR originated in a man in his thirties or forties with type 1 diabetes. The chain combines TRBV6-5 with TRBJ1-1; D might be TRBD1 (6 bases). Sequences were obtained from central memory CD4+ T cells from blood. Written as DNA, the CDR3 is TGTGCCAGCAGTAACCGGGACACTTACACTGAAGCTTTCTTT. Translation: CASSNRDTYTEAFF.